The 10 T cell receptor beta chains in this list originate from one sample, sequenced in a study of T cells in Graves' hyperthyroidism and ophthalmopathy. Amplification yielded TCR beta CDR3 regions, with RNA transcripts as the source. Initially, a first-round RT-PCR of the TCR CDR3 employed the HTBI primer set. TCRdb reprocessed the multiplex PCR reads with MiXCR, giving one entry per CDR3 protein. Here the sample spans about 690,000 distinct CDR3 sequences, roughly 17% being singletons. Input material: blood. All receptors come from a man aged 50-60 years with Graves' hyperthyroidism.

This clonotype was found a few times. The rearrangement joins TRBV28 to TRBJ1-5; TRBD1 matches 7 bases. Germline V gene sequence: CDR1 MDHEN, CDR2 SYDVKM. V gave up 7 bases and J gave up 2 bases; unmatched junction bases: 8. This CDR3 is built from 15 residues. This CDR3 reads CASTPTGVGNQPQHF. The CDR3, as DNA: TGTGCCAGCACCCCTACAGGGGTGGGCAATCAGCCCCAGCATTTT. Filled out from reference TRBV28 and TRBJ1-5, the complete variable domain reads DVKVTQSSRYLVKRTGEKVFLECVQDMDHENMFWYRQDPGLGLRLIYFSYDVKMKEKGDIPEGYSVSREKKERFSLILESASTNQTSMYLCASTPTGVGNQPQHFGDGTRLSIL.

This clonotype appeared many times. V gene TRBV5-1 combines with J gene TRBJ2-1; TRBD2 agrees at 9 bases. Unmatched junction bases numbered 7, after V lost 5 bases and J lost 4 bases. This CDR3 has 15 residues. Germline-derived CDR1 and CDR2 are SGHRS and YFSETQ. The CDR3 nucleotides are TGCGCCAGCAGGGGAGTAGCGGGGGTATACAATGAGCAGTTCTTC. Translated, it gives CASRGVAGVYNEQFF.

The table lists this clonotype with many counts. V is TRBV11-2 and J is TRBJ2-2; possible D gene TRBD1, 7 bases. Germline V gives CDR1 SGHAT, CDR2 FQNNGV. V lost 4 bases and J lost 1, with 10 bases in between. This CDR3 has 15 residues. CDR3 DNA sequence: TGTGCCAGCAGCTGGAGGGGGCAGAACACCGGGGAGCTGTTTTTT. The encoded protein is CASSWRGQNTGELFF. Full variable domain (rest looked up from reference TRBV11-2 and TRBJ2-2): EAGVAQSPRYKIIEKRQSVAFWCNPISGHATLYWYQQILGQGPKLLIQFQNNGVVDDSQLPKDRFSAERLKGVDSTLKIQPAKLEDSAVYLCASSWRGQNTGELFFGEGSRLTVL.

This clonotype was seen ten or more times. The rearrangement joins TRBV28 to TRBJ2-1; D not certain. Germline assignment: CDR1 MDHEN and CDR2 SYDVKM. Trimming took off 3 bases at V and 0 bases at J, with 15 bases between the two ends. The CDR3 length is 17 residues. The CDR3 protein is CASSFLSLRSSYNEQFF. CDR3 bases: TGTGCCAGCAGTTTTTTATCGCTGAGAAGCTCCTACAATGAGCAGTTCTTC.

This clonotype has ten or more counts. The gene calls are TRBV28 and TRBJ2-5, with D possibly matching TRBD2 (6 bases). This CDR3 is built from 16 residues. CDR1 MDHEN and CDR2 SYDVKM come from the germline V gene. The germline V and J ends were trimmed by 1 base and 4 bases, with 16 bases remaining between them. Written as DNA, the CDR3 is TGTGCCAGCAGTTTATTGTCAGCGGGCCGGGGAGAGACCCAGTACTTC. It is translated as CASSLLSAGRGETQYF.

This clonotype was observed at least ten times. This rearrangement joins TRBV27 to TRBJ1-2; 10 positions match TRBD1. V was pared by 8 bases and J by 2 bases, with 2 bases of the junction left unmatched. The CDR3 has 13 residues. The V gene's germline CDR1 is MNHEY and CDR2 SMNVEV (reference sequence). The CDR3 spells CASGDRGNYGYTF. CDR3 bases: TGTGCCAGCGGGGACAGGGGAAACTATGGCTACACCTTC.

This clonotype was observed a few times. This rearrangement joins TRBV7-2 to TRBJ1-3, with D perhaps matching TRBD1 (5 bases). V was shortened by 5 bases and J by 4 bases, with 9 bases between the two germline ends. The CDR3 covers 13 residues. Germline CDR1 reads SGHTA; CDR2 reads FQGNSA. The CDR3 DNA reads TGTGCCAGCAGCCGACGACAGGGAAACACCATATATTTT. It yields the protein CASSRRQGNTIYF.

This clonotype was seen many times. The chain joins TRBV7-8 to TRBJ2-1, with 9 nucleotides matching TRBD2. Trimming took 1 base from V and 12 from J; bases not matched to a gene: 7. The CDR3 spans 14 residues. Germline V gives CDR1 SGHVS, CDR2 FQNEAQ. This CDR3 reads CASSLVVGAGGQFF. In DNA form, the CDR3 reads TGTGCCAGCAGCTTAGTCGTCGGAGCGGGGGGGCAGTTCTTC.

V and J are TRBV20-1 and TRBJ1-6; no definite D call. Germline V gene data show CDR1 as DFQATT and CDR2 as SNEGSKA (reference sequence). Trimming took 3 bases from V and 5 from J, leaving 17 bases between them. This CDR3 is built from 16 residues. CDR3 DNA: TGCAGTGCTAGGGGCTCCGACCTGATTGATAATTCACCCCTCCACTTT. Its protein product is CSARGSDLIDNSPLHF.

This clonotype occurred many times. This chain links TRBV6-6 with TRBJ1-2; D call uncertain. V was pared by 0 bases and J by 1 base, with 3 bases between. Germline CDR1 MNHNY, CDR2 SVGAGI (reference sequence). The CDR3 has 13 amino acids. CDR3: CASSYSLNYGYTF. CDR3 bases: TGTGCCAGCAGTTACTCCCTTAACTATGGCTACACCTTC.